The 5 T cell receptor beta chains below come from one sample, sequenced in a study of blood T cells in healthy people across ages (dated by TCRdb to the mid-2010s). Library construction relied on 5' RACE. The sequencer listed for this sample is Illumina HiSeq 2500. A second about 6 to 11 cycle PCR used a sample-barcoded 5' primer and a J-beta primer mix. The public reads were reprocessed in TCRdb via fastp at Q25 and MiXCR, keeping in-frame beta chains. Duplicate CDR3 protein sequences are folded into a single record with the most common DNA and genes. The sample includes approximately 810,000 distinct CDR3 sequences, with under 30% observed a single time. Approximately 15% of the sample goes to the ten largest clones. Sequenced sample: blood. These receptors all stem from a woman aged 80 or older in good health.

The chain has TRBV7-8 and TRBJ2-1, with 7 bases lining up with TRBD2. The J call may be mistaken, given a closer DNA end match to TRBJ2-7. This CDR3 is built from 16 residues. Germline CDR1 and CDR2: SGHVS and FQNEAQ. The CDR3 region has the DNA TGTGCCAGCAGCCCCCTTTGGGCGGGGGATTACAATGAGCAGTACTTC. Translating gives CASSPLWAGDYNEQYF.

Many counts were recorded for this clonotype. The chain carries TRBV7-2 and TRBJ2-7; either TRBD1 or TRBD2 may supply D (5 bases each). The length of the CDR3 is 14 residues. Trimming took off 1 base at V and 6 bases at J, with 13 bases between the two ends. Germline CDR1 is SGHTA and CDR2 is FQGNSA. The CDR3 spells CASSLGHGAVEQYF. In DNA, the CDR3 is TGTGCCAGCAGCTTAGGACACGGGGCGGTCGAGCAGTACTTC.

The rearrangement joins TRBV12-3 or TRBV12-4 to TRBJ2-2; D not certain. V was shortened by 3 bases and J by 2 bases, with 7 bases between the two germline ends. This CDR3 contains 14 residues. The CDR3 loop is CASSLIINTGELFF. The CDR3 coding sequence is TGTGCCAGCAGTTTGATTATCAACACCGGGGAGCTGTTTTTT.

There are many counts of this clonotype. J is TRBJ2-5 and V is TRBV29-1; D remains ambiguous. Trimming removed 6 bases at V and 2 bases at J, with 4 bases between. Germline V gene data show CDR1 as SQVTM and CDR2 as ANQGSEA. There are 10 residues in the CDR3. CDR3 nucleotide sequence: TGCAGCGTAGGGCAAGAGACCCAGTACTTC. This codes for CSVGQETQYF.

This clonotype was seen at least ten times. The V call is TRBV15, the J call TRBJ2-4, with unresolved D. Germline assignment: CDR1 LNHNV and CDR2 YYDKDF (reference sequence). The CDR3 spans 12 residues. V lost 1 base and J lost 9, with 7 bases in between. This CDR3 is CATSRGTGIQYF. CDR3 coding DNA: TGTGCCACCAGCAGAGGGACGGGCATTCAGTACTTC.